The TCR beta chain described here comes from a study of T-cell memory formation after mild COVID-19. General study findings and limits: CD4+ contracting clones were found mainly in CM and EM, and CD8+ ones in EMRA.

TCRdb redid the calling of the 5' RACE reads with MiXCR, one entry per CDR3 protein. There are hundreds of thousands of distinct CDR3 sequences in the sample; 20% occur only once, and 7.5% to 9.5% lies in the top ten. Note on this clonotype: The antigen remains undetermined.

V lost 7 bases and J lost 0, with 12 bases in between. CDR3 size: 13 residues. Germline V CDR1 and CDR2: GTSNPN, SVGIG (reference sequence). This sequence originates from an adult woman who had mild COVID-19 (a few samples of this study predate the infection). Cell type and time point are not known. Material: PBMCs or a T cell subset sorted from them (not recorded which). The chain couples TRBV30 to TRBJ2-5, with D possibly matching TRBD1 (6 bases). The CDR3 DNA is TGTGCCTCAACCCGGGACAACCAAGAGACCCAGTACTTC. It translates to CASTRDNQETQYF.